This is a list of T cell receptor beta chains from one sample in a study of cytomegalovirus exposure and HLA in healthy donors. The repertoire was sequenced with immunoSEQ multiplex PCR; TCRdb's copy has only in-frame clones and lacks some. The data contain around 200,000 clones, roughly 82% of them seen just once; the ten biggest clones take up 4.5% to 7%. The sample taken for sequencing was PBMCs. Source of these receptors: a man aged 35-49 years in good health and CMV-seropositive. Each CDR3 is given with its conserved first and last residue. Each record gives: D gene, J gene, CDR3 length, clone size, V gene, CDR3 DNA, CDR3 protein. The D gene is left open where the match is weak. Clone size is shown for a subset of rows, as once, few, many or a class of expanded clone.

>-|TRBJ2-5|17|-|TRBV28
TGTGCCAGCAGTTTTAATCCCCCCGGGACACCTCAAGAGACCCAGTACTTC
CASSFNPPGTPQETQYF
>TRBD2|TRBJ2-3|16|-|TRBV6-1
TGTGCCAGCAGTGAACGGCGGGGGTCAAGCACAGATACGCAGTATTTT
CASSERRGSSTDTQYF
>-|TRBJ1-1|13|-|TRBV6-6
TGTGCCAGCAGGGTCGGACAGACTGCTGAAGCTTTCTTT
CASRVGQTAEAFF
>-|TRBJ1-5|14|few|TRBV5-5
TGTGCCAGCAGCTTCGGGGGTTACAATCAGCCCCAGCATTTT
CASSFGGYNQPQHF
>-|TRBJ1-1|12|-|TRBV2
TGTGCCAGCGGCAAGATGAACACTGAAGCTTTCTTT
CASGKMNTEAFF
>TRBD2|TRBJ2-3|16|-|TRBV6-4
TGTGCCAGCAGTGACTCTGCTAGCGGGGACACAGATACGCAGTATTTT
CASSDSASGDTDTQYF
>-|TRBJ2-1|15|-|TRBV27
TGTGCCAGCAGTCTGACAGTACATCCCTACAATGAGCAGTTCTTC
CASSLTVHPYNEQFF
>-|TRBJ1-1|12|-|TRBV19
TGTGCCAGTAGTATGGCGACAGGCGAAGCTTTCTTT
CASSMATGEAFF
>-|TRBJ1-1|13|-|TRBV27
TGTGCCAGCAGTCCCCACTCGGGGACTGAAGCTTTCTTT
CASSPHSGTEAFF
>-|TRBJ1-3|13|-|TRBV5-1
TGCGCCAGCCGGGACTTCTCGGGAAACACCATATATTTT
CASRDFSGNTIYF
>-|TRBJ2-7|14|-|TRBV10-3
TGTGCCATCAGTGAGTTGGCCAGCTCCTACGAGCAGTACTTC
CAISELASSYEQYF
>TRBD2|TRBJ2-1|17|once|TRBV7-8
TGTGCCAGCAGCTTAGGCGGGACTAGCGGGAATAACAATGAGCAGTTCTTC
CASSLGGTSGNNNEQFF
>TRBD2|TRBJ2-3|16|-|TRBV25-1
TGTGCCAGCAGTGGGGGACTAGCGGGGTTCACAGATACGCAGTATTTT
CASSGGLAGFTDTQYF
>-|TRBJ1-1|15|-|TRBV5-1
TGCGCCAGCAGCTTGGTGGCAGGGATGGACACTGAAGCTTTCTTT
CASSLVAGMDTEAFF
>-|TRBJ1-2|20|once|TRBV5-1
TGCGCCAGCAGCTTGACGCCCGGGATCGGGATAGTTTTTTATAACTATGGCTACACCTTC
CASSLTPGIGIVFYNYGYTF
>-|TRBJ1-2|14|-|TRBV27
TGTGCCAGCAGGACTCTGACAGGCAACTATGGCTACACCTTC
CASRTLTGNYGYTF
>-|TRBJ2-5|14|-|TRBV9
TGTGCCAGCAGCGTAGCCGGGGTCCGGGAGACCCAGTACTTC
CASSVAGVRETQYF
>-|TRBJ2-6|17|-|TRBV18
TGTGCCAGCTCCGTCAGCGTATTTTCCTCTGGGGCCAACGTCCTGACTTTC
CASSVSVFSSGANVLTF
>TRBD1|TRBJ1-3|16|once|TRBV30
TGTGCCTGGAGTCCAACCGGGACAGGGGCGGAAAACACCATATATTTT
CAWSPTGTGAENTIYF
>-|TRBJ1-4|13|once|TRBV30
TGTGCCTGGAGTTCCCGGACTGGGGAAAAACTGTTTTTT
CAWSSRTGEKLFF
>TRBD1|TRBJ1-1|14|-|TRBV6-5
TGTGCCAGCAGTTCACAGGGGTGGAACACTGAAGCTTTCTTT
CASSSQGWNTEAFF
>TRBD1|TRBJ2-3|17|-|TRBV27
TGTGCCAGCAGTCCAGGGACAGGGGGAGGGTCCACAGATACGCAGTATTTT
CASSPGTGGGSTDTQYF
>TRBD1|TRBJ2-7|16|-|TRBV7-9
TGTGCCAGCAGCCTCGCTGGACAGGGGGCCGGATACGAGCAGTACTTC
CASSLAGQGAGYEQYF
>-|TRBJ2-3|14|-|TRBV5-1
TGCGCCAGCAGTCTAGTTTCGGGCACAGATACGCAGTATTTT
CASSLVSGTDTQYF
>TRBD1|TRBJ2-5|15|-|TRBV15
TGTGCCACCAGCAGGACGGGGACAGGGAAGGAGACCCAGTACTTC
CATSRTGTGKETQYF
>-|TRBJ1-5|17|-|TRBV21-1
TGTGCCAGCACCCTGGACAGCCCACATTATAGCAATCAGCCCCAGCATTTT
CASTLDSPHYSNQPQHF
>-|TRBJ2-3|14|-|TRBV4-1
TGCGCCAGCAGCCAGGGGGCGCAGACAGATACGCAGTATTTT
CASSQGAQTDTQYF
>-|TRBJ2-5|15|-|TRBV4-2
TGTGCCAGCAGCTTCTACGGGACTGATCAAGAGACCCAGTACTTC
CASSFYGTDQETQYF
>TRBD2|TRBJ2-3|15|-|TRBV7-8
TGTGCCAGCAGCTTAAGGACTAGCGGCACAGATACGCAGTATTTT
CASSLRTSGTDTQYF
>-|TRBJ1-1|11|-|TRBV7-9
TGTTCCGTACACCCGAACACTGAAGCTTTCTTT
CSVHPNTEAFF
>TRBD1|TRBJ2-1|15|-|TRBV7-3
TGTGCCAGCAGGGCCGGGACAGCGATATACAATGAGCAGTTCTTC
CASRAGTAIYNEQFF
>-|TRBJ2-1|13|-|TRBV4-1
TGCGCCAGCAGCCCCACAGGTTACAATGAGCAGTTCTTC
CASSPTGYNEQFF
>-|TRBJ2-7|13|-|TRBV15
TGTGCCACCAGCAGAGATCCCCACTACGAGCAGTACTTC
CATSRDPHYEQYF
>-|TRBJ2-1|14|-|TRBV28
TGTGCCAGCAGCCCCGGGAACCAGCCGGAGGAGCAGTTCTTC
CASSPGNQPEEQFF
>TRBD2|TRBJ2-2|15|-|TRBV6-1
TGTGCCAGCAGTTTGACTAGCGGGGCTACCGGGGAGCTGTTTTTT
CASSLTSGATGELFF